This T cell receptor beta chain was recovered during a study of blood T cell repertoires in COVID-19. Study-wide context: Sources were T cells, B-cell-depleted T cells, or PBMCs; the material itself was cDNA or gDNA.

Study processing details: Amplification of reference gene primers was used by the study to estimate nucleated cell counts. Here immunoSEQ multiplex PCR was the method, and the copy in TCRdb shows in-frame clones only, minus some. The V and J calls and clone size are taken from that table; D and trimming were inferred from the DNA. This sample has about 200,000 clones, with less than 85% found just once. Germline CDR1 LNHDA, CDR2 SQIVND (reference sequence). The CDR3 has 14 amino acids. Deletions cut 6 bases from V and 8 bases from J, with 14 bases between. V gene TRBV19 combines with J gene TRBJ1-6; no firm D call. Sample: peripheral blood. The source is a woman between 65 and 79 years old with acute or convalescent COVID-19. This chain's CDR3 is CASSAPHADSPLHF. The CDR3 DNA sequence: TGTGCCAGTAGCGCCCCACATGCGGATTCACCCCTCCACTTT. Supplemented by reference TRBV19 and TRBJ1-6, the full variable domain reads DGGITQSPKYLFRKEGQNVTLSCEQNLNHDAMYWYRQDPGQGLRLIYYSQIVNDFQKGDIAEGYSVSREKKESFPLTVTSAQKNPTAFYLCASSAPHADSPLHFGNGTRLTVT.